This record covers a single T cell receptor beta chain. Here immunoSEQ multiplex PCR was the method, and the copy in TCRdb shows in-frame clones only, minus some. There are 150,000 to 200,000 clones in the sample; roughly 90% occur only once, and more than 4.5% lies in the top ten. This CDR3 contains 15 residues. Looked up from germline, CDR1 is SGHDT and CDR2 is YYEEEE. V shed 3 bases and J 4 bases; nucleotides not matched to a gene: 5. This sample was taken from a study of blood T cell repertoires in COVID-19. Overall study: Sample material is recorded as cDNA or gDNA derived from T cells, B-cell-depleted T cells, or PBMCs.

Sequences were obtained from peripheral blood. The gene calls are TRBV5-6 and TRBJ2-5; 11 bases agree with TRBD2. This clonotype was obtained from a man younger than 45 with COVID-19, enrolled during active disease. The CDR3 nucleotides read TGTGCCAGCAGCTCACTAGCGGGAGCTGGAGAGACCCAGTACTTC. Translating it yields CASSSLAGAGETQYF.